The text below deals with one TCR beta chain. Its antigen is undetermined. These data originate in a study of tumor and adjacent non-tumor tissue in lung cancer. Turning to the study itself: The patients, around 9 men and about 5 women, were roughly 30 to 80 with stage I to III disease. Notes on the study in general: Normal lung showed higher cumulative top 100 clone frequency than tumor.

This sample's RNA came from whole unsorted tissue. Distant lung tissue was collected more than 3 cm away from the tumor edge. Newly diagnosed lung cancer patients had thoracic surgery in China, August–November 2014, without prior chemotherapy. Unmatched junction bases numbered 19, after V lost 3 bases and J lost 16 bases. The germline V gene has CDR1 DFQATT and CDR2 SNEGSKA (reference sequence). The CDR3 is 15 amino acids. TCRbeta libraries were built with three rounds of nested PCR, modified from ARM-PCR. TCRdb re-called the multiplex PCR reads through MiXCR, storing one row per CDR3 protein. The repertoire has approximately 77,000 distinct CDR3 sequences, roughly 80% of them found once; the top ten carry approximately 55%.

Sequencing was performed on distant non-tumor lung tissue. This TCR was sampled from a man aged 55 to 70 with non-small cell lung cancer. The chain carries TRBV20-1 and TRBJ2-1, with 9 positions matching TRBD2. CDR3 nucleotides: TGCAGTGCTAGCACTGAGCGGGGGGTCTACAATGTGCAATTCTTC. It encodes CSASTERGVYNVQFF.